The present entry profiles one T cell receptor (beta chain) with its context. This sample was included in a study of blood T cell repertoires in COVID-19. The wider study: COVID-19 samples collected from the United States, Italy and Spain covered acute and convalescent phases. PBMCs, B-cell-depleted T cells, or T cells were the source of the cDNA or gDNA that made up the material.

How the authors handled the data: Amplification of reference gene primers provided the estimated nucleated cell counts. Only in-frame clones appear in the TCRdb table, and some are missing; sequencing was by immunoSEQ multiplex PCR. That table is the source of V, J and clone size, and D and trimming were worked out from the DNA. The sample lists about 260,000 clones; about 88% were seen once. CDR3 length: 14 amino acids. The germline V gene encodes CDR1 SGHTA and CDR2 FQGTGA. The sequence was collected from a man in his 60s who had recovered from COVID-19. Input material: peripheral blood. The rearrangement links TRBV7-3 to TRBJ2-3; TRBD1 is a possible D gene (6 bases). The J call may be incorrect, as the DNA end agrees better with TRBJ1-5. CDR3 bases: TGTGCCAGCAGCTTAGGACAGAGCACAGATACGCAGCATTTT. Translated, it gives CASSLGQSTDTQHF.